This T cell receptor beta chain was sequenced in a study of tumor-infiltrating lymphocytes in primary liver carcinoma (dated by TCRdb to between 2016 and 2019). For context, the study as a whole: Of the five patients, three men and two women aged 30 to 69 years, four had hepatocellular carcinoma and one had combined HCC and intrahepatic cholangiocarcinoma. The tumors of the five patients were staged as T1-T3 N0M0, with maximum diameters ranging from about 4 to 11 cm. Samples yielded roughly 3.65 to 7.5 million productive TCRbeta reads; read depth did not differ significantly between tissue types. For each liver tumor, the study sampled five regions along with adjacent normal tissue and blood, and applied TCRbeta repertoire sequencing, expression microarrays and whole-exome sequencing. A total of 35 or so specimens from 5 patients underwent TCRbeta repertoire sequencing, comprising some 25 tumor regions, 5 adjacent noncancerous liver tissues and 5 peripheral blood samples. The 20 to 30 tumor region samples were profiled with Agilent mRNA microarrays so that TCRbeta repertoire diversity could be related to the local molecular phenotype. Repertoires from technical replicates were highly reproducible, with mean shared-clone rates roughly 0.89 and correlation coefficients above 0.95.

Turning to this clonotype: Its antigen is not yet known. A much larger clonotype is one base distant, so this may be a read error.

What the work shows at the level of the full study, not this receptor alone: Bulk unsorted samples precluded comparing CD4+ and CD8+ T cell repertoires. The top 250 clones accounted for a significantly greater share of the repertoire in tumors than in blood (p = 0.039). The study included only a few patients, and the authors note findings should be validated in a larger study. Repertoire overlap was higher between tumor regions (mean about 35%) than tumor-adjacent (17%) or tumor-blood (about 15%) pairs, consistent with antigen-driven expansion. Just about 7.5-24% of top clones turned up in all five regions of a tumor, which suggests spatial heterogeneity among tumor-infiltrating T cells. Only the TCR beta chain was sequenced, so true repertoire diversity is likely underestimated because unpaired alpha chains were not captured.

Without any cell sorting, total RNA and DNA were extracted together from about 20-30 mg of bulk tissue using the AllPrep DNA/RNA mini kit. Surgical resection was performed in China between 2015 and 2016 on about five patients with histopathologically diagnosed primary liver carcinoma. At the time of sampling, the patients had chronic HBV infection and had not received any treatment. Five spatially separated regions were sampled per tumor: superior, inferior, left-lateral and right-lateral poles, plus the tumor centre. More than 75% viable tumor cells were found by histology in every tumor sample. Each fresh piece of tumor and adjacent tissue was cut in two, with one half stored in RNAlater at -80 degrees C and the other half sent for histology. From the germline V gene, CDR1 is WSHSY and CDR2 is SAAADI. From cysteine to phenylalanine, the CDR3 is 14 amino acids long. The DNA shown is the 42-base CDR3, in frame from base 1.

A constant-region primer and ProtoScript II reverse transcriptase were used to reverse-transcribe TCRbeta-specific cDNA from around 530 ng total RNA. TCRbeta libraries were built with three nested multiplex PCR rounds, a slightly modified ARM-PCR procedure. Each of the first two PCR rounds ran for approximately 10 cycles and used multiplex TRBV1-TRBV30 forward primers together with a Cbeta reverse primer. Sample barcodes and Illumina adapters were added in a final 25-cycle PCR with Deep VentR polymerase. Before sequencing, amplicons of 200-500 bp were gel-purified using a QIAquick gel extraction kit. The TCRbeta amplicons were sequenced with 250-bp paired-end reads on an Illumina HiSeq 2500. The paper's data handling went like this. To recover full CDR3 sequences, reads were quality-trimmed using Trimmomatic v0.33 and paired reads were then merged using FLASH v1.2.11. V, D and J germline segments were assigned to the rearranged TCRbeta sequences using MiGEC v1.2.1b. Clonotype statistics and Shannon-Wiener diversity indices were calculated with VDJtools v1.0.0. Except for diversity analysis, only each sample's 250 most abundant clonotypes were used in subsequent analyses to reduce sampling bias. TCRdb reworked the public reads: Q25 trimming with fastp, MiXCR clone assembly, productive beta chains retained. Rows are unified per CDR3 protein, each entry keeping the most common DNA and genes. TCRdb, not the original authors, processed these V and J calls. Recorded for this sample are more than 95,000 distinct CDR3 sequences; approximately 64% of them occurred a single time. The leading ten clones occupy less than 10% of the sample.

The sequence came from an older woman with primary liver carcinoma and hepatitis B virus infection. The rearranged segments are TRBV10-2 and TRBJ1-1; the D gene is not confidently resolved. Sequencing was performed on liver tumor tissue from sampling region 3. The sample's cell subset or site label, decoded: tumor region T3, left-lateral pole. The DNA sequence follows: TGCGCCAGCAGAGAGCGTCAGACGAACACTGAAGTTTTCTTT. Its amino acids are CASRERQTNTEVFF.